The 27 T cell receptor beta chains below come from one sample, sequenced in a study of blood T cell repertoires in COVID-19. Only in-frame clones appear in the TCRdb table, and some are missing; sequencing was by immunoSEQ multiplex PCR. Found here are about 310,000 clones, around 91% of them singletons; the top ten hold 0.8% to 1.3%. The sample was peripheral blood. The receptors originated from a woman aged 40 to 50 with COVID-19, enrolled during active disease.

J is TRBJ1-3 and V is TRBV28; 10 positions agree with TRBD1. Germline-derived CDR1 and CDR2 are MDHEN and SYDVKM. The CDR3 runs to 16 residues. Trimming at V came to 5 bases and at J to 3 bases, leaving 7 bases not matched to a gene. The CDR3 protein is CASSPRTGGSGNTIYF. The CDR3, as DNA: TGTGCCAGCAGTCCGCGGACAGGGGGTAGTGGAAACACCATATATTTT.

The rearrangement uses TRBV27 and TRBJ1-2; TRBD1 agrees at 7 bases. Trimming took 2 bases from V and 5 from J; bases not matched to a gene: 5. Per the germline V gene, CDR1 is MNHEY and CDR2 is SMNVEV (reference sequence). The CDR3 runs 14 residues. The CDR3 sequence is CASSLQGGEYGYTF. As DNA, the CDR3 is TGTGCCAGCAGTTTACAAGGGGGCGAGTATGGCTACACCTTC.

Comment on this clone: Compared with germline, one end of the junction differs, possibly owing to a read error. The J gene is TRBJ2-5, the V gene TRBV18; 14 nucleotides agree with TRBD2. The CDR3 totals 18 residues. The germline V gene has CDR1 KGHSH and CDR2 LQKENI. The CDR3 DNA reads TGTGCCAGCTCGCCACGGACTAGCGGGGGGAATTACCAAGAGACCCAGTACTTC. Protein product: CASSPRTSGGNYQETQYF.

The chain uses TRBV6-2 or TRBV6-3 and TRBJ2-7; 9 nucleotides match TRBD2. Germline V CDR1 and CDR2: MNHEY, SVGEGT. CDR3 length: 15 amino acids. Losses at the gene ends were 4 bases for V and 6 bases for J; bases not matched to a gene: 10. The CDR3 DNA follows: TGTGCCAGCAGTTTGGAGGCTAGCGGGACGGTCGAGCAGTACTTC. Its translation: CASSLEASGTVEQYF.

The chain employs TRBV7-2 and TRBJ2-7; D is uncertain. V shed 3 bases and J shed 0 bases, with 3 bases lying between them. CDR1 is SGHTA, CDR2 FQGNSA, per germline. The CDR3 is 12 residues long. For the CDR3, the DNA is TGTGCCAGCAGCTTCAGCTCCTACGAGCAGTACTTC. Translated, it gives CASSFSSYEQYF.

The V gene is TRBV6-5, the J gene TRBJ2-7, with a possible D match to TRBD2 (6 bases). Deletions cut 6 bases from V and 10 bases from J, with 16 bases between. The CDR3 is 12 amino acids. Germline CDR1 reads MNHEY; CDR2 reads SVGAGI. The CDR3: CASSSGLARQYF. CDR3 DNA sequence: TGTGCCAGCAGCTCGGGACTCGCCAGACAGTACTTC.

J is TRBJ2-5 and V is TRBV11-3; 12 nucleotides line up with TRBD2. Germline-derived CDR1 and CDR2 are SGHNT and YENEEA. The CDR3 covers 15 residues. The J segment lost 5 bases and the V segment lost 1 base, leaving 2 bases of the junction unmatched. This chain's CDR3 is CASSLGLAGDETQYF. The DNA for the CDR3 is TGTGCCAGCAGCTTAGGACTAGCGGGGGATGAGACCCAGTACTTC.

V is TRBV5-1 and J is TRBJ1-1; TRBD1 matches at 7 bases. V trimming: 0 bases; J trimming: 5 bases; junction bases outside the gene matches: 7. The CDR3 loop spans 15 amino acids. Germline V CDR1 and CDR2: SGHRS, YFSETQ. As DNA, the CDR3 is TGCGCCAGCAGCTTGGTCCCAGGGGGGAGGACTGAAGCTTTCTTT. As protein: CASSLVPGGRTEAFF.

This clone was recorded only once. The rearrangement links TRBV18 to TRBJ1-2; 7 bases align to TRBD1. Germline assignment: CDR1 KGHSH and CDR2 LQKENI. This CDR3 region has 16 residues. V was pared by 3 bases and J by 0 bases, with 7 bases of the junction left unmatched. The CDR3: CASSPGTVLANYGYTF. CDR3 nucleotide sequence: TGTGCCAGCTCACCGGGGACAGTGCTAGCTAACTATGGCTACACCTTC.

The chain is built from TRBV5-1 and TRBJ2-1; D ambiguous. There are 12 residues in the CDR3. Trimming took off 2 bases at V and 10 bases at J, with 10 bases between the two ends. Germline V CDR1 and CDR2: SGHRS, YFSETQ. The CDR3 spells CASSFGQTEQFF. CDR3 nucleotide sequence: TGCGCCAGCAGCTTTGGGCAGACGGAGCAGTTCTTC.

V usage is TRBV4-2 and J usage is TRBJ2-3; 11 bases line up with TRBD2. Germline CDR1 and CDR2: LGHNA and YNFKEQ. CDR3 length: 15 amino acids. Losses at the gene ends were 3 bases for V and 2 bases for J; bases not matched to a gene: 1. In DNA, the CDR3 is TGTGCCAGCAGCCAGACTAGCGGGAACACAGATACGCAGTATTTT. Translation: CASSQTSGNTDTQYF.

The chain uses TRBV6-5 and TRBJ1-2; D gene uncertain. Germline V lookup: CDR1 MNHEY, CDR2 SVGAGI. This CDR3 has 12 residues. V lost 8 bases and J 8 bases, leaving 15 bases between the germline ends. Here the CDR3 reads CASRSGPRGYTF. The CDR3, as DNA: TGTGCCAGCCGCAGCGGACCACGAGGCTACACCTTC.

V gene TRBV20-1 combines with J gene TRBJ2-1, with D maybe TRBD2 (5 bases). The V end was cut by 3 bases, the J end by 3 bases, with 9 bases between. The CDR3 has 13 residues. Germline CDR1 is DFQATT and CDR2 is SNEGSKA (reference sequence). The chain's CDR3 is CSASAGIYNEQFF. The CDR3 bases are TGCAGTGCTAGTGCCGGGATCTACAATGAGCAGTTCTTC.

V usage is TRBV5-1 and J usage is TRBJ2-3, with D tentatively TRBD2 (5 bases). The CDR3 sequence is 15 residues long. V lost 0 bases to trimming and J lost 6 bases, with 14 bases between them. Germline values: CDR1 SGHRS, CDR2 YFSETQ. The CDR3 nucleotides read TGCGCCAGCAGCTTGGTAGGGAGCCCCGGGGATACGCAGTATTTT. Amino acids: CASSLVGSPGDTQYF. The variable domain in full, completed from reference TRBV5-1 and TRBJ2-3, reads KAGVTQTPRYLIKTRGQQVTLSCSPISGHRSVSWYQQTPGQGLQFLFEYFSETQRNKGNFPGRFSGRQFSNSRSEMNVSTLELGDSALYLCASSLVGSPGDTQYFGPGTRLTVL.

CDR3 coding DNA: TGTGCCAGCACCTTCGACACCTATCAGCCCCAGCATTTT. This encodes CASTFDTYQPQHF. The chain is built from TRBV6-5 and TRBJ1-5; D remains ambiguous. The ends were cut back, 7 bases at V and 5 bases at J, with 12 bases in the middle. The CDR3 runs 13 residues. The germline CDR1 and CDR2 sequences are MNHEY and SVGAGI.

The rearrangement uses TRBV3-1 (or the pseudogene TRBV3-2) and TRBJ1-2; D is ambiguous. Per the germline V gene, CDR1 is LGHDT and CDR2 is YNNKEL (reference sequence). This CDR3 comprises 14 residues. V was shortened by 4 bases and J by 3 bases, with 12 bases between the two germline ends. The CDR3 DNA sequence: TGTGCCAGCAGCCTCCGTAGATCGGACTATGGCTACACCTTC. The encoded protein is CASSLRRSDYGYTF.

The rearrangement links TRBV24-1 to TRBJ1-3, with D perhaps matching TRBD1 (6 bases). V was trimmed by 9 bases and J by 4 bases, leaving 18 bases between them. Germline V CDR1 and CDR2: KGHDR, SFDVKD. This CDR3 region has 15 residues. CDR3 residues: CATSYRDITGNTIYF. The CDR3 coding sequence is TGTGCCACCTCATACAGGGACATAACAGGAAACACCATATATTTT.

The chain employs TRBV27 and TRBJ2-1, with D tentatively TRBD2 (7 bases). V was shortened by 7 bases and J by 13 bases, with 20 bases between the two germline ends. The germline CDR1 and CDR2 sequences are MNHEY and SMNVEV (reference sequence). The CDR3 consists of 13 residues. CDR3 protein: CASNYQGGGSQFF. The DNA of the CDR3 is TGTGCCAGCAACTATCAAGGGGGGGGGTCTCAGTTCTTC.

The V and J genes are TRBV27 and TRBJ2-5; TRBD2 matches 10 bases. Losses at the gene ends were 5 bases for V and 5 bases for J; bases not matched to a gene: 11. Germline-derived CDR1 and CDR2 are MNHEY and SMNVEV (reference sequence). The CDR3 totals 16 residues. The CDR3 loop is CASSPHPSAGGETQYF. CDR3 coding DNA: TGTGCCAGCAGTCCCCACCCCTCAGCGGGGGGGGAGACCCAGTACTTC.

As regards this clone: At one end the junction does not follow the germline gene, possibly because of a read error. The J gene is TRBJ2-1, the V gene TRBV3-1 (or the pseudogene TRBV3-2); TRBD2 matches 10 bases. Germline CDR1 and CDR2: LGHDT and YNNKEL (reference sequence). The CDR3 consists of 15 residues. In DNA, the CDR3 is TGTGCCAGCAGCTCTAGCGGGAGCTCCTACAGTGAGCAGTTCTTC. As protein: CASSSSGSSYSEQFF.

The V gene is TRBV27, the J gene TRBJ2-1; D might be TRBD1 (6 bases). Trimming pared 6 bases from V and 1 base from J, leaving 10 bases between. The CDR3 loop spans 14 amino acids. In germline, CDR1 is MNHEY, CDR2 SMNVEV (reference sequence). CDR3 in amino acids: CASRQGISYNEQFF. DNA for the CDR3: TGTGCCAGCAGACAGGGAATATCCTACAATGAGCAGTTCTTC.

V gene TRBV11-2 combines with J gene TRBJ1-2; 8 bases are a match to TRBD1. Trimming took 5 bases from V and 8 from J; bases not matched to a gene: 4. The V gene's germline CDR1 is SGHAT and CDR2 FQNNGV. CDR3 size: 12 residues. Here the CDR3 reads CASSPQGAGYTF. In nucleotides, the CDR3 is TGTGCCAGCAGCCCCCAGGGGGCGGGCTACACCTTC.

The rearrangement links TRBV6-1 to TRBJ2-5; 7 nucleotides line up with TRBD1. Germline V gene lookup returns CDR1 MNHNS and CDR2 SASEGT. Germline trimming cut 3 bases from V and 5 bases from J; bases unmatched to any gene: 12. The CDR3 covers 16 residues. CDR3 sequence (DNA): TGTGCCAGCAGTGACGGGACAGCTAACCCAGGCGAGACCCAGTACTTC. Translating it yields CASSDGTANPGETQYF.

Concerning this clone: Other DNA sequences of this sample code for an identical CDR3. The CDR3 reads CASSLAAGEQYF. The CDR3 region has the DNA TGTGCCAGCAGCTTGGCGGCGGGCGAGCAGTACTTC. This rearrangement joins TRBV5-6 to TRBJ2-7; D might be TRBD2 (5 bases). This CDR3 contains 12 residues. Trimming left V 0 bases short and J 6 bases short, with 7 bases between. The germline gives CDR1 SGHDT, CDR2 YYEEEE.

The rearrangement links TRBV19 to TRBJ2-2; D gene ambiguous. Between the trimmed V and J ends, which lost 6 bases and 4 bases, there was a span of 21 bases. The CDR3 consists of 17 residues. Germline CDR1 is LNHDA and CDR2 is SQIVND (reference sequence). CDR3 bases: TGTGCCAGTAGCTCCCCCCGCAGCGCGCATGGCACCGGGGAGCTGTTTTTT. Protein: CASSSPRSAHGTGELFF. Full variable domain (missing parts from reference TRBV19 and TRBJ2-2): DGGITQSPKYLFRKEGQNVTLSCEQNLNHDAMYWYRQDPGQGLRLIYYSQIVNDFQKGDIAEGYSVSREKKESFPLTVTSAQKNPTAFYLCASSSPRSAHGTGELFFGEGSRLTVL.

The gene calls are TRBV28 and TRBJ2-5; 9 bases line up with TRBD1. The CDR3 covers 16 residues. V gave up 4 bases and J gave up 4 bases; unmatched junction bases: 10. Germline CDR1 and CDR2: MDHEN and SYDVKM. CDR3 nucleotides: TGTGCCAGCAGTTCTCCTGGGACAGGGCAACGAGAGACCCAGTACTTC. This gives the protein CASSSPGTGQRETQYF.

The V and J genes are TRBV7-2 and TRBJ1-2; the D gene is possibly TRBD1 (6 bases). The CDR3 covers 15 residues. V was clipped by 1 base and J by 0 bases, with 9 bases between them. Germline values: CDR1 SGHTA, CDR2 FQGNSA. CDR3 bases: TGTGCCAGCAGCTTAGGGACAGCAACTAACTATGGCTACACCTTC. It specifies CASSLGTATNYGYTF.